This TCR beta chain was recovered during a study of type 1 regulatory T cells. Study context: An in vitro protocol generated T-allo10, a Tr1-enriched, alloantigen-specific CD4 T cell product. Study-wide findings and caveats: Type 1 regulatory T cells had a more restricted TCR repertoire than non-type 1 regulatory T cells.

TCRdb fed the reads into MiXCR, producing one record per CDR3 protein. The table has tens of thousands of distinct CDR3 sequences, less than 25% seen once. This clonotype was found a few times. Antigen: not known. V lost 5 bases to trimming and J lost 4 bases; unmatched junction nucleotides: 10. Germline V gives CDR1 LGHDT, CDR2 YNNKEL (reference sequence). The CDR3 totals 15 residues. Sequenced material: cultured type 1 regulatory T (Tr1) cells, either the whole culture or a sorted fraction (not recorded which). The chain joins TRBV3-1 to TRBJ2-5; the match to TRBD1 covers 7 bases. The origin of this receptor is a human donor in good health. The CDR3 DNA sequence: TGTGCCAGCAGCGTTCGACAGGGTCTCTCAGAGACCCAGTACTTC. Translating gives CASSVRQGLSETQYF.